A selection of T cell receptor beta chains follows, all from one sample in a study of shared clonotypes between healthy human individuals. Profiled with immunoSEQ multiplex PCR; TCRdb holds only in-frame clones, not every one. The sample records about 820,000 clones, more than 85% being singletons. Sequenced: naive CD8+ T cells sorted from blood. These receptors all stem from a young man in good health. The CDR3 runs from the conserved cysteine through the conserved F or W. The D gene is left open where the match is weak. Expanded clones get a size class; other rows say once, few or many, or leave the size out.

V gene	clone size	D gene	J gene	CDR3 length	CDR3 DNA	CDR3 protein
TRBV14	.	TRBD2	TRBJ2-7	17	TGTGCCAGCAGCCAAGGGCCCGGGGGGGAGTTCCCCTACGAGCAGTACTTC	CASSQGPGGEFPYEQYF
TRBV9	.	.	TRBJ2-1	11	TGTGCCAGCAGCACGAACTTTGAGCAGTTCTTC	CASSTNFEQFF
TRBV29-1	.	.	TRBJ2-7	13	TGCAGCGTAGCTCCGGACGGAGTCTACGAGCAGTACTTC	CSVAPDGVYEQYF
TRBV13	.	TRBD2	TRBJ2-1	16	TGTGCCAGCAGCTTAGGCCTAGCGGACCCCCTACATGAGCAGTTCTTC	CASSLGLADPLHEQFF
TRBV27	.	.	TRBJ2-3	14	TGTGCCAGCGGGCCGCACCAGGGGTCAGATACGCAGTATTTT	CASGPHQGSDTQYF
TRBV27	.	.	TRBJ2-2	14	TGTGCCAGCAGTTCAAGGGAGAACACCGGGGAGCTGTTTTTT	CASSSRENTGELFF
TRBV7-9	.	TRBD2	TRBJ2-7	16	TGTGCCAGCAGTATTAGCTCCCTAGCGGGAGTCTACGAGCAGTACTTC	CASSISSLAGVYEQYF
TRBV27	.	TRBD2	TRBJ2-1	16	TGTGCCAGCACCCCCCTAGGAGGGACTACCCTCAATGAGCAGTTCTTC	CASTPLGGTTLNEQFF
TRBV9	.	.	TRBJ2-5	15	TGTGCCAGCAGCGTATACGGAGATGGGGCGGAGACCCAGTACTTC	CASSVYGDGAETQYF
TRBV28	.	.	TRBJ1-5	15	TGTGCCAGCAGTTTTCGGGCGGCTAGCAATCAGCCCCAGCATTTT	CASSFRAASNQPQHF
TRBV19	.	TRBD1	TRBJ1-5	15	TGTGCCAGTAAGACCACCGGGACAGGGAATCAGCCCCAGCATTTT	CASKTTGTGNQPQHF
TRBV7-9	.	.	TRBJ2-3	12	TGTGCCAGCAGCAAGAGCACAGATACGCAGTATTTT	CASSKSTDTQYF
TRBV11-2	.	.	TRBJ2-1	15	TGTGCCAGCAGCTCCAGCGGGCTTTCCTACAATGAGCAGTTCTTC	CASSSSGLSYNEQFF
TRBV27	.	TRBD2	TRBJ2-2	13	TGTGCCAGCAGTTTCCGGGGGGCCGGGGAGCTGTTTTTT	CASSFRGAGELFF
TRBV4-3	.	TRBD2	TRBJ2-1	18	TGCGCCAGCAGCCAAATGACTAGCGGGAGGCCGCCCTACAATGAGCAGTTCTTC	CASSQMTSGRPPYNEQFF
TRBV10-1	once	.	TRBJ2-5	13	TGCGCCAGCAGTGAGTCTCTTACAGGGACCCAGTACTTC	CASSESLTGTQYF
TRBV7-9	.	.	TRBJ2-1	15	TGTGCCAGCAGCTTAAACCCCGGGCTCCATAATGAGCAGTTCTTC	CASSLNPGLHNEQFF
TRBV6-5	few	TRBD2	TRBJ2-3	16	TGTGCCAGCAGTTACAGGCTAGCGGGAGGTACAGATACGCAGTATTTT	CASSYRLAGGTDTQYF
TRBV6-1	.	.	TRBJ2-7	15	TGTGCCAGCAGTGAAGGACAGTTCGACACCTACGAGCAGTACTTC	CASSEGQFDTYEQYF
TRBV28	.	.	TRBJ1-1	13	TGTGCCAGCAGCCACGGGGGGGGCACTGAAGCTTTCTTT	CASSHGGGTEAFF
TRBV19	.	.	TRBJ2-1	11	TGTGCCAGTCGGGATTCGGGTGAGCAGTTCTTC	CASRDSGEQFF
TRBV4-3	.	TRBD2	TRBJ2-2	18	TGCGCCAGCAGCCAAGTATGGACTAGCCCTACGAACACCGGGGAGCTGTTTTTT	CASSQVWTSPTNTGELFF
TRBV11-2	once	.	TRBJ2-7	13	TGTGCCAGCAGCTTAGGTCGGACCTACGAGCAGTACTTC	CASSLGRTYEQYF
TRBV19	.	TRBD1	TRBJ2-2	15	TGTGCCAGTAGTCCAGACAGGGGGCTCGTCGGGGAGCTGTTTTTT	CASSPDRGLVGELFF
TRBV30	.	.	TRBJ1-2	12	TGTGCCTGGGGGTGGAGGGGCAGGGAAAGCACCTTC	CAWGWRGRESTF
TRBV6-5	.	TRBD2	TRBJ2-7	15	TGTGCCAGCAGTCGCCGACTAGCGGCCTCCTACGAGCAGTACTTC	CASSRRLAASYEQYF
TRBV6-6	.	.	TRBJ1-1	14	TGTGCCAGCAGTTACGGTCACGCAGGCACTGAAGCTTTCTTT	CASSYGHAGTEAFF
TRBV28	.	.	TRBJ1-2	14	TGTGCCAGCAGTTTATATAAGGAGAACTATGGCTACACCTTC	CASSLYKENYGYTF
TRBV13	.	.	TRBJ2-1	16	TGTGCCAGCAGCTCCATTAGGGATGCCCTTTTCAATGAGCAGTTCTTC	CASSSIRDALFNEQFF
TRBV7-6	.	.	TRBJ2-5	16	TGTGCCAGCGGGCCCGAAAAGTGGGGGAGTTGGGAGACCCAGTACTTC	CASGPEKWGSWETQYF
TRBV27	.	TRBD1	TRBJ2-1	16	TGTGCCAGCAGTTTACTGGGACAGGGGGTGATCAATGAGCAGTTCTTC	CASSLLGQGVINEQFF
TRBV11-2	many	.	TRBJ2-7	14	TGTGCCAGCAGCCAGGCAGGGAACCGCTACGAGCAGTACTTC	CASSQAGNRYEQYF
TRBV19	.	.	TRBJ2-1	13	TGTGCCAGTAGTATAGATTGGACTGATGAGCAGTTCTTC	CASSIDWTDEQFF
TRBV5-4	.	.	TRBJ2-3	14	TGTGCCAGCAGCTTCGACAGCTTAACAGATACGCAGTATTTT	CASSFDSLTDTQYF
TRBV28	.	.	TRBJ2-7	13	TGTGCCAGCAGTCCCGAGGGCTCCTACGAGCAGTACTTC	CASSPEGSYEQYF
TRBV30	.	TRBD2	TRBJ2-3	17	TGTGCCTGGAGTGCCCCAATCGGGCTAGCGGGCACAGATACGCAGTATTTT	CAWSAPIGLAGTDTQYF
TRBV7-6	.	TRBD2	TRBJ2-7	15	TGTGCCAGCAGCCCAACTAGCGGGAGTTCCCACGAGCAGTACTTC	CASSPTSGSSHEQYF
TRBV9	.	TRBD1	TRBJ2-3	12	TGTGCCAGCAGCGTCAGGGGGGATACGCAGTATTTT	CASSVRGDTQYF
TRBV5-6	.	TRBD1	TRBJ2-7	15	TGTGCCAGCAGCTTGAGACAGGGGGTAGACGGGGAGCAGTACTTC	CASSLRQGVDGEQYF
TRBV25-1	.	.	TRBJ2-3	18	TGTGCCAGCAGTGAATCGGTGGCCGCGACCATCGTGGAGGATACGCAGTATTTT	CASSESVAATIVEDTQYF